This T cell receptor beta chain was obtained from a study of T cells in Graves' hyperthyroidism and ophthalmopathy. This clonotype was recorded a few times. There are 17 residues in the CDR3. V lost 3 bases and J lost 1, with 17 bases in between. Amplification of TCR beta CDR3 regions was performed using RNA transcripts as template. The TCR CDR3 was amplified in a first-round RT-PCR using the HTBI primer set. TCRdb processed the multiplex PCR reads anew with MiXCR; each CDR3 protein has one entry. The data hold hundreds of thousands of distinct CDR3 sequences, with around 15% observed a single time. The hyperthyroidism was newly diagnosed and had lasted under 2 months; the patients were aged 18 to 65. Clinical symptoms, serum thyroxine and TRAb, thyroid ultrasound and orbital computed tomography were used for the diagnoses.

The specimen was blood. The sequence was collected from a woman between 18 and 29 years old with Graves' hyperthyroidism. V and J are TRBV12-3 or TRBV12-4 and TRBJ2-3, with D unclear. CDR3 loop: CASSFPPTRSRTDTQYF. The CDR3 nucleotides are TGTGCCAGCAGTTTCCCCCCTACACGGTCACGCACAGATACGCAGTATTTT.